A single sample gave rise to the 16 T cell receptor beta chains below, sequenced in a study of blood T cell repertoires in COVID-19. Method: immunoSEQ multiplex PCR; TCRdb's copy keeps in-frame clones and lacks some. The sample contains 140,000 or so clones, approximately 83% of which appear only once. Sequencing used PBMCs or T cells enriched from blood (not recorded which). These receptors originate from a man between 45 and 60 years old who had recovered from COVID-19.

This clone was seen a single time. The chain carries TRBV5-1 and TRBJ2-1, with 7 bases identical to TRBD2. CDR3 length: 17 residues. Trimming took 0 bases from V and 4 from J; bases not matched to a gene: 10. From germline, CDR1 is SGHRS and CDR2 YFSETQ. CDR3 in amino acids: CASSLAGTTQTYNEQFF. The CDR3 nucleotides read TGCGCCAGCAGCTTGGCCGGGACTACCCAAACATACAATGAGCAGTTCTTC.

The rearrangement uses TRBV30 and TRBJ1-1; 10 nucleotides line up with TRBD1. Trimming removed 8 bases from V and 4 bases from J; junction bases left unmatched: 7. Germline assignment: CDR1 GTSNPN and CDR2 SVGIG (reference sequence). The CDR3 runs to 13 residues. CDR3 in DNA: TGTGCCCGTGGGACAGGGGCCCTCACTGAAGCTTTCTTT. Its translation: CARGTGALTEAFF.

This clone appeared once. This chain links TRBV19 with TRBJ2-3, with 10 bases that match TRBD1. The germline V gene encodes CDR1 LNHDA and CDR2 SQIVND (reference sequence). The V gene end was trimmed by 5 bases and the J gene end by 4 bases; junction bases not matched to a gene: 18. The CDR3 loop spans 19 amino acids. The CDR3 here is CASSSSPRTGGYQADTQYF. The CDR3 DNA reads TGTGCCAGTAGTTCCTCCCCCCGGACAGGGGGATACCAGGCAGATACGCAGTATTTT.

This clone came up many times. The chain employs TRBV6-5 and TRBJ1-6; TRBD1 matches at 7 bases. The V gene end was trimmed by 2 bases and the J gene end by 8 bases; junction bases not matched to a gene: 3. Germline loops: CDR1 MNHEY, CDR2 SVGAGI. The CDR3 loop spans 14 amino acids. The CDR3 region is CASSYRGLDSPLHF. The CDR3 region has the DNA TGTGCCAGCAGTTACAGGGGGCTGGATTCACCCCTCCACTTT.

The chain employs TRBV4-2 and TRBJ2-7; D not certain. The CDR3 runs 18 residues. The V and J ends lost 0 bases and 0 bases respectively, with 18 bases between them. CDR1 is LGHNA and CDR2 is YNFKEQ in the germline V gene. The chain's CDR3 is CASSQDGGGTESSYEQYF. CDR3 nucleotide sequence: TGTGCCAGCAGCCAAGATGGTGGTGGAACGGAGAGCTCCTACGAGCAGTACTTC.

This clone was detected many times. The chain is built from TRBV14 and TRBJ2-3; 7 bases are a match to TRBD1. CDR1 is SGHDN and CDR2 is FVKESK in the germline V gene. The CDR3 covers 16 residues. Germline trimming cut 0 bases from V and 2 bases from J; bases unmatched to any gene: 5. For the CDR3, the DNA is TGTGCCAGCAGCCAAGAGGCAGGGGGATTCACAGATACGCAGTATTTT. Protein product: CASSQEAGGFTDTQYF.

V usage is TRBV7-9 and J usage is TRBJ2-7; perhaps TRBD2 as D (6 bases). V was trimmed by 5 bases and J by 0 bases, leaving 26 bases between them. Germline V gives CDR1 SEHNR, CDR2 FQNEAQ (reference sequence). CDR3 length: 19 amino acids. The CDR3 loop is CASSGPGLKPLGSSYEQYF. In DNA, the CDR3 is TGTGCCAGCAGCGGACCGGGACTGAAGCCACTCGGAAGCTCCTACGAGCAGTACTTC.

The rearrangement links TRBV5-1 to TRBJ1-1; D may be TRBD1 (6 bases). Germline V gene data show CDR1 as SGHRS and CDR2 as YFSETQ. The V gene lost 0 bases and the J gene lost 7 bases, with 16 bases spanning the gap. This CDR3 has 15 amino acids. The CDR3 nucleotides are TGCGCCAGCAGCTTGGCCGTGGGCGGGGGCAGTGAAGCTTTCTTT. Its translation: CASSLAVGGGSEAFF.

V gene TRBV19 combines with J gene TRBJ1-4; 9 nucleotides align to TRBD1. V shed 2 bases and J 7 bases; nucleotides not matched to a gene: 8. CDR1 and CDR2 (germline): LNHDA, SQIVND (reference sequence). CDR3 length: 16 amino acids. The CDR3 DNA reads as TGTGCCAGTAGTATATGGGGGACAGGGATGTCTGAAAAACTGTTTTTT. This codes for CASSIWGTGMSEKLFF. The full variable domain, in which reference TRBV19 and TRBJ1-4 provide the parts outside the CDR3, is DGGITQSPKYLFRKEGQNVTLSCEQNLNHDAMYWYRQDPGQGLRLIYYSQIVNDFQKGDIAEGYSVSREKKESFPLTVTSAQKNPTAFYLCASSIWGTGMSEKLFFGSGTQLSVL.

This sequence joins TRBV6-2 or TRBV6-3 and TRBJ2-2, with 7 bases lining up with TRBD2. The CDR3 loop spans 18 amino acids. The germline V gene encodes CDR1 MNHEY and CDR2 SVGEGT. Germline trimming cut 2 bases from V and 4 bases from J; bases unmatched to any gene: 13. The CDR3 coding sequence is TGTGCCAGCAGTTACCCCGGGGGGTTGGGAGCGGGCACCGGGGAGCTGTTTTTT. This codes for CASSYPGGLGAGTGELFF.

The chain has TRBV9 and TRBJ1-4; D possibly corresponds to TRBD1 (5 bases). V was clipped by 0 bases and J by 12 bases, with 12 bases between them. CDR1 is SGDLS and CDR2 is YYNGEE in the germline V gene. CDR3 size: 13 residues. For the CDR3, the DNA is TGTGCCAGCAGCGTAGTGGGGGGAAGTGAACTGTTTTTT. It is translated as CASSVVGGSELFF.

This clone has a single count. This chain connects TRBV29-1 to TRBJ1-5; no reliable D call. The CDR3 contains 11 residues. Looked up from germline, CDR1 is SQVTM and CDR2 is ANQGSEA. V lost 4 bases and J 5 bases, leaving 6 bases between the germline ends. The CDR3 loop is CSVGGDQPQHF. Written as DNA, the CDR3 is TGCAGCGTTGGGGGAGATCAGCCCCAGCATTTT.

This clone was recorded a few times. J is TRBJ1-5 and V is TRBV28; 7 positions match TRBD1. This CDR3 comprises 13 residues. The V and J ends lost 6 bases and 7 bases, in that order; junction bases with no gene match: 6. CDR1 MDHEN and CDR2 SYDVKM come from the germline V gene. This CDR3 reads CASSDRAGQPQHF. In DNA, the CDR3 is TGTGCCAGCAGCGACAGGGCGGGGCAGCCCCAGCATTTT.

In this sample, this clone turned up a few times. The chain is built from TRBV18 and TRBJ1-6, with 9 bases aligning to TRBD1. The CDR3 sequence is 15 residues long. V shed 5 bases, J shed 7 bases, and the junction held 6 bases outside the gene matches. Germline assignment: CDR1 KGHSH and CDR2 LQKENI. CDR3 protein: CASSFQDRGNSPLHF. The CDR3 nucleotides are TGTGCCAGCTCATTCCAGGACAGGGGAAATTCACCCCTCCACTTT. Using reference TRBV18 and TRBJ1-6 for the parts outside the CDR3, the full variable domain is NAGVMQNPRHLVRRRGQEARLRCSPMKGHSHVYWYRQLPEEGLKFMVYLQKENIIDESGMPKERFSAEFPKEGPSILRIQQVVRGDSAAYFCASSFQDRGNSPLHFGNGTRLTVT.

This clone has just one count. The chain uses TRBV7-8 and TRBJ2-5; 9 bases are shared with TRBD1. Per germline, CDR1 SGHVS and CDR2 FQNEAQ. Trimming removed 2 bases from V and 4 bases from J; junction bases left unmatched: 5. This CDR3 is 15 amino acids long. CDR3 sequence: CASSLITGGAETQYF. For the CDR3, the DNA is TGTGCCAGCAGCTTAATCACAGGGGGCGCAGAGACCCAGTACTTC.

To note about this clone: This specimen includes other DNA sequences encoding the same CDR3. The chain uses TRBV18 and TRBJ1-6, with 7 bases that match TRBD1. Germline V gene lookup returns CDR1 KGHSH and CDR2 LQKENI. With V trimmed by 3 bases and J by 4 bases, 12 bases remained unmatched. This CDR3 has 18 residues. CDR3 region: CASSPQLGQPTYNSPLHF. The CDR3 DNA sequence: TGTGCCAGCTCACCCCAACTGGGACAGCCGACTTATAATTCACCCCTCCACTTT.